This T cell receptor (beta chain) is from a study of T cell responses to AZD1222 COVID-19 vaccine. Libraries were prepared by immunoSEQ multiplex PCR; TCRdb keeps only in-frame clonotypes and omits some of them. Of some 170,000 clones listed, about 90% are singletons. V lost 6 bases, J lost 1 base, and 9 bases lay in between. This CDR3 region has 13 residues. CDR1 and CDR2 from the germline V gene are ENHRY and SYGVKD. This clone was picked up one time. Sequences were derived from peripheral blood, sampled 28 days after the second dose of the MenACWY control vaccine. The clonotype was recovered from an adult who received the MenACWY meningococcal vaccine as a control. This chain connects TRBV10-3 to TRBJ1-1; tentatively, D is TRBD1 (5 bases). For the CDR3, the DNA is TGTGCCATCAGGGGGGGTGGGAACACTGAAGCTTTCTTT. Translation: CAIRGGGNTEAFF.